This entry concerns a single T cell receptor beta chain. The junction departs from germline at one end; a sequencing error may be responsible. The entry originates in a study of blood T cell repertoires in COVID-19. Study at large: Acute-phase and convalescent COVID-19 samples originated in the United States, Italy and Spain.

Germline loops: CDR1 SGDLS, CDR2 YYNGEE. The CDR3 consists of 17 residues. Produced via immunoSEQ multiplex PCR; TCRdb's table is partial and in-frame only. The table includes 250,000 to 300,000 clones, approximately 88% detected once. The chain recombines TRBV9 with TRBJ2-3; tentatively, D is TRBD2 (7 bases). The sequence came from a woman in her 30s with acute or convalescent COVID-19. Sequencing was carried out using peripheral blood. CDR3 loop: CARSVGGGGRPADTQYF. The CDR3 DNA sequence: TGTGCCCGCAGCGTAGGGGGGGGCGGGAGACCCGCAGATACGCAGTATTTT.